A selection of T cell receptor beta chains follows, all from one sample in a study of T cells in localized non-small cell lung cancer. Libraries were prepared by immunoSEQ multiplex PCR; TCRdb keeps only in-frame clonotypes and omits some of them. Among about 62,000 clones listed, about four fifths were seen once. Sequencing was performed on PBMCs, taken before any cancer treatment. The origin of the receptors is a man aged 35 to 69 with stage II lung adenocarcinoma. CDR3s include the opening cysteine and the closing phenylalanine or tryptophan. Fields, in order: D gene, V gene, CDR3 length, J gene, clone size, CDR3 protein, CDR3 DNA. The D gene is left open where the match is weak. Only some rows state a clone size, as once, few, many or a class for expanded clones.

d_gene: NA
v_gene: TRBV18
len: 15
j_gene: TRBJ1-5
abundance: NA
CDR3aa: CASSPNSGNNQPQHF
CDR3nt: TGTGCCAGCTCACCGAACTCAGGGAACAATCAGCCCCAGCATTTT

d_gene: NA
v_gene: TRBV6-6
len: 13
j_gene: TRBJ2-1
abundance: NA
CDR3aa: CASGRRSYNEQFF
CDR3nt: TGTGCCAGCGGCCGGCGCTCCTACAATGAGCAGTTCTTC

d_gene: NA
v_gene: TRBV7-9
len: 15
j_gene: TRBJ1-1
abundance: NA
CDR3aa: CASSLQSSPNTEAFF
CDR3nt: TGTGCCAGCAGCCTTCAATCGAGCCCGAACACTGAAGCTTTCTTT

d_gene: NA
v_gene: TRBV6-5
len: 14
j_gene: TRBJ1-5
abundance: few
CDR3aa: CASSYQRGNQPQHF
CDR3nt: TGTGCCAGCAGTTACCAGAGGGGAAATCAGCCCCAGCATTTT

d_gene: NA
v_gene: TRBV2
len: 11
j_gene: TRBJ2-3
abundance: NA
CDR3aa: CASRDPDTQYF
CDR3nt: TGTGCCAGCAGGGACCCCGATACGCAGTATTTT

d_gene: TRBD1
v_gene: TRBV19
len: 14
j_gene: TRBJ1-2
abundance: NA
CDR3aa: CASSTRGGPYGYTF
CDR3nt: TGTGCCAGTAGTACCAGGGGGGGTCCCTATGGCTACACCTTC

d_gene: NA
v_gene: TRBV27
len: 18
j_gene: TRBJ2-1
abundance: NA
CDR3aa: CASSLEPWGSSSYNEQFF
CDR3nt: TGTGCCAGCAGTTTAGAACCTTGGGGCTCCAGCTCCTACAATGAGCAGTTCTTC

d_gene: TRBD1
v_gene: TRBV4-2
len: 17
j_gene: TRBJ1-2
abundance: NA
CDR3aa: CASSQDYGDRGRYGYTF
CDR3nt: TGTGCCAGCAGCCAAGATTACGGGGACAGGGGCCGCTATGGCTACACCTTC

d_gene: NA
v_gene: TRBV7-8
len: 15
j_gene: TRBJ2-7
abundance: NA
CDR3aa: CASSLTPGGPYEQYF
CDR3nt: TGTGCCAGCAGCTTAACGCCTGGCGGCCCATACGAGCAGTACTTC

d_gene: TRBD1
v_gene: TRBV7-9
len: 18
j_gene: TRBJ2-4
abundance: NA
CDR3aa: CASSMGQGGKLAKNIQYF
CDR3nt: TGTGCCAGCTCAATGGGACAGGGGGGTAAACTAGCCAAAAACATTCAGTACTTC

d_gene: TRBD2
v_gene: TRBV29-1
len: 14
j_gene: TRBJ2-2
abundance: NA
CDR3aa: CSVRLAGVTGELFF
CDR3nt: TGCAGCGTTCGGCTAGCGGGAGTTACCGGGGAGCTGTTTTTT

d_gene: TRBD2
v_gene: TRBV11-2
len: 18
j_gene: TRBJ2-3
abundance: NA
CDR3aa: CASSSRSSGRIFTDTQYF
CDR3nt: TGTGCCAGCAGCTCTCGGTCTAGCGGGAGGATATTCACAGATACGCAGTATTTT

d_gene: NA
v_gene: TRBV7-8
len: 17
j_gene: TRBJ2-1
abundance: few
CDR3aa: CASSLGGAGVSYNEQFF
CDR3nt: TGTGCCAGCAGCTTAGGGGGTGCGGGTGTGTCCTACAATGAGCAGTTCTTC

d_gene: NA
v_gene: TRBV7-9
len: 17
j_gene: TRBJ2-2
abundance: once
CDR3aa: CASSLRAVFANTGELFF
CDR3nt: TGTGCCAGCAGCTTACGGGCGGTTTTCGCGAACACCGGGGAGCTGTTTTTT

d_gene: TRBD1
v_gene: TRBV7-9
len: 18
j_gene: TRBJ2-3
abundance: NA
CDR3aa: CASSLGQGAEWATDTQYF
CDR3nt: TGTGCCAGCAGCCTAGGACAGGGGGCAGAGTGGGCGACAGATACGCAGTATTTT

d_gene: TRBD2
v_gene: TRBV9
len: 17
j_gene: TRBJ2-3
abundance: few
CDR3aa: CASSVATSGYSTDTQYF
CDR3nt: TGTGCCAGCAGCGTAGCGACTAGCGGTTATAGCACAGATACGCAGTATTTT

d_gene: TRBD2
v_gene: TRBV4-3
len: 15
j_gene: TRBJ2-7
abundance: NA
CDR3aa: CASSQKLAGGLVQYF
CDR3nt: TGCGCCAGCAGCCAAAAACTAGCGGGAGGGCTGGTGCAGTACTTC

d_gene: NA
v_gene: TRBV4-2
len: 16
j_gene: TRBJ1-5
abundance: NA
CDR3aa: CASSQDWAVGNQPQHF
CDR3nt: TGTGCCAGCAGCCAAGATTGGGCAGTAGGCAATCAGCCCCAGCATTTT

d_gene: NA
v_gene: TRBV5-1
len: 15
j_gene: TRBJ2-7
abundance: NA
CDR3aa: CASSLGQGNSYEQYF
CDR3nt: TGCGCCAGCAGCTTGGGGCAGGGGAACTCCTACGAGCAGTACTTC

d_gene: TRBD2
v_gene: TRBV13
len: 15
j_gene: TRBJ2-5
abundance: NA
CDR3aa: CASSFWTSPQETQYF
CDR3nt: TGTGCCAGCAGCTTTTGGACTAGCCCCCAAGAGACCCAGTACTTC

d_gene: TRBD2
v_gene: TRBV9
len: 20
j_gene: TRBJ2-1
abundance: NA
CDR3aa: CASSVNRLAGEGSSYNEQFF
CDR3nt: TGTGCCAGCAGCGTAAACAGACTAGCGGGAGAAGGGAGCTCCTACAATGAGCAGTTCTTC

d_gene: TRBD1
v_gene: TRBV6-5
len: 16
j_gene: TRBJ2-2
abundance: NA
CDR3aa: CASSYASGGNTGELFF
CDR3nt: TGTGCCAGCAGTTATGCGTCAGGGGGGAACACCGGGGAGCTGTTTTTT

d_gene: NA
v_gene: TRBV7-6
len: 14
j_gene: TRBJ2-1
abundance: NA
CDR3aa: CASSRGPDYNEQFF
CDR3nt: TGTGCCAGCAGTCGGGGACCCGACTACAATGAGCAGTTCTTC

d_gene: NA
v_gene: TRBV9
len: 13
j_gene: TRBJ2-5
abundance: NA
CDR3aa: CASSVGGWETQYF
CDR3nt: TGTGCCAGCAGCGTAGGGGGGTGGGAGACCCAGTACTTC

d_gene: TRBD2
v_gene: TRBV29-1
len: 13
j_gene: TRBJ2-3
abundance: NA
CDR3aa: CSVVRESTDTQYF
CDR3nt: TGCAGCGTTGTGCGGGAGAGCACAGATACGCAGTATTTT

d_gene: NA
v_gene: TRBV5-4
len: 16
j_gene: TRBJ2-5
abundance: NA
CDR3aa: CASSLERGWGQETQYF
CDR3nt: TGTGCCAGCAGCTTGGAACGGGGATGGGGCCAAGAGACCCAGTACTTC

d_gene: TRBD2
v_gene: TRBV29-1
len: 14
j_gene: TRBJ2-3
abundance: NA
CDR3aa: CSAERGVGTDTQYF
CDR3nt: TGCAGCGCCGAACGGGGGGTCGGCACAGATACGCAGTATTTT

d_gene: NA
v_gene: TRBV19
len: 14
j_gene: TRBJ2-1
abundance: NA
CDR3aa: CASKSEKFYNEQFF
CDR3nt: TGTGCCAGTAAATCGGAGAAGTTTTACAATGAGCAGTTCTTC

d_gene: NA
v_gene: TRBV9
len: 15
j_gene: TRBJ1-3
abundance: few
CDR3aa: CASSVDPGTGNTIYF
CDR3nt: TGTGCCAGCAGCGTAGATCCGGGGACAGGAAACACCATATATTTT

d_gene: TRBD2
v_gene: TRBV19
len: 17
j_gene: TRBJ2-5
abundance: NA
CDR3aa: CASTDGRLVQSRETQYF
CDR3nt: TGTGCCAGTACCGACGGGAGGCTTGTCCAGTCAAGAGAGACCCAGTACTTC

d_gene: TRBD1
v_gene: TRBV19
len: 15
j_gene: TRBJ2-2
abundance: NA
CDR3aa: CASSVGQGYTGELFF
CDR3nt: TGTGCCAGTAGTGTCGGACAGGGGTACACCGGGGAGCTGTTTTTT

d_gene: NA
v_gene: TRBV19
len: 16
j_gene: TRBJ2-7
abundance: NA
CDR3aa: CASRSRSSANAYEQYF
CDR3nt: TGTGCCAGTAGATCCCGATCTAGCGCGAACGCCTACGAGCAGTACTTC

d_gene: NA
v_gene: TRBV7-3
len: 15
j_gene: TRBJ2-2
abundance: NA
CDR3aa: CASSWDGSNTGELFF
CDR3nt: TGTGCCAGCAGTTGGGACGGCTCGAACACCGGGGAGCTGTTTTTT

d_gene: TRBD2
v_gene: TRBV18
len: 15
j_gene: TRBJ2-1
abundance: NA
CDR3aa: CASSPGLGRYNKQFF
CDR3nt: TGTGCCAGCTCCCCGGGACTAGGACGCTACAATAAGCAGTTCTTC

d_gene: NA
v_gene: TRBV6-6
len: 15
j_gene: TRBJ1-4
abundance: NA
CDR3aa: CASSYSGGDGEKLFF
CDR3nt: TGTGCCAGCAGTTACTCTGGAGGGGATGGTGAAAAACTGTTTTTT

d_gene: NA
v_gene: TRBV2
len: 20
j_gene: TRBJ1-5
abundance: NA
CDR3aa: CASSEVSGPVFAQGLQPQHF
CDR3nt: TGTGCCAGCAGTGAAGTTTCTGGACCAGTTTTTGCGCAGGGGCTTCAGCCCCAGCATTTT